The 9 T cell receptor beta chains presented below share a single source sample, sequenced in a study of shared clonotypes between healthy human individuals. The naive CD8 fraction comprised CD45RO-negative cells positively selected for CCR7 and excluded terminally differentiated effector memory CD45RA+ cells. Sequencing used immunoSEQ multiplex PCR; TCRdb keeps in-frame clones, though not all of them. The top ten clones hold 1.5% to 2% of a sample with about 2.2 million clones, just over 90% of them seen once. The sequencing input was naive CD8+ T cells from PBMCs. The receptors shown here come from a man in his late teens or twenties in good health. Some clones in this sample may be carry-over from other donors' samples.

This chain links TRBV30 with TRBJ1-5; 8 bases are shared with TRBD1. CDR3 length: 13 residues. V shed 3 bases and J 7 bases; nucleotides not matched to a gene: 5. CDR1 and CDR2 (germline): GTSNPN, SVGIG (reference sequence). The DNA of the CDR3 is TGTGCCTGGAGCGTACAGGGGGAACAGCCCCAGCATTTT. It translates to CAWSVQGEQPQHF.

This chain connects TRBV6-6 to TRBJ2-6; no definite D call. The ends were cut back, 8 bases at V and 5 bases at J, with 1 base in the middle. CDR3 length equals 10 residues. Germline assignment: CDR1 MNHNY and CDR2 SVGAGI (reference sequence). CDR3 protein: CASWANVLTF. CDR3 nucleotide sequence: TGTGCCAGCTGGGCCAACGTCCTGACTTTC.

The genes are TRBV9 and TRBJ2-1, with TRBD2 matching 8 bases. Germline V gene sequence: CDR1 SGDLS, CDR2 YYNGEE. The J segment lost 9 bases and the V segment lost 4 bases, leaving 9 bases of the junction unmatched. The CDR3 sequence is 14 residues long. The chain's CDR3 is CASSLGLASGEQFF. The CDR3, as DNA: TGTGCCAGCAGCCTAGGACTAGCTTCTGGTGAGCAGTTCTTC.

The chain carries TRBV2 and TRBJ2-7; either TRBD1 or TRBD2 may fit D (6 bases each). Trimming took off 0 bases at V and 1 base at J, with 10 bases between the two ends. The CDR3 length is 15 residues. Germline assignment: CDR1 SNHLY and CDR2 FYNNEI. The CDR3 is CASSEAGGASYEQYF. The CDR3 nucleotides are TGTGCCAGCAGTGAAGCGGGGGGCGCATCCTACGAGCAGTACTTC.

V is TRBV6-1 and J is TRBJ1-2; unclear D gene. V was pared by 1 base and J by 4 bases, with 10 bases between. The CDR3 has 14 residues. Germline V CDR1 and CDR2: MNHNS, SASEGT. The CDR3 DNA is TGTGCCAGCAGTGAAGTGGAAGGTTCCTATGGCTACACCTTC. Translating gives CASSEVEGSYGYTF.

The chain combines TRBV27 with TRBJ1-5; no reliable D call. The length of the CDR3 is 16 residues. The V and J ends lost 3 bases and 1 base respectively, with 13 bases between them. Germline V lookup: CDR1 MNHEY, CDR2 SMNVEV (reference sequence). The CDR3 here is CASSFNAPMSNQPQHF. The CDR3, as DNA: TGTGCCAGCAGTTTCAACGCTCCTATGAGCAATCAGCCCCAGCATTTT.

The chain employs TRBV13 and TRBJ1-1; 8 nucleotides align to TRBD1. This CDR3 is built from 14 residues. Germline CDR1 reads PRHDT; CDR2 reads FYEKMQ (reference sequence). Losses at the gene ends were 4 bases for V and 5 bases for J; bases not matched to a gene: 6. CDR3 DNA sequence: TGTGCCAGCAGCTCGCAGGGGGCCTTGACTGAAGCTTTCTTT. It yields the protein CASSSQGALTEAFF.

This clone was detected once. The CDR3 reads CASSRNRAYEQYF. CDR3 in DNA: TGTGCCAGCAGCAGGAATCGGGCCTACGAGCAGTACTTC. The rearrangement links TRBV28 to TRBJ2-7; unclear D gene. The germline V gene has CDR1 MDHEN and CDR2 SYDVKM. Trimming took off 6 bases at V and 2 bases at J, with 11 bases between the two ends. The CDR3 loop spans 13 amino acids.

The chain carries TRBV2 and TRBJ1-2, with D possibly matching TRBD1 (5 bases). This CDR3 has 12 residues. CDR1 and CDR2 from the germline V gene are SNHLY and FYNNEI. V lost 11 bases, J lost 7 bases, and 17 bases lay in between. CDR3 nucleotides: TGTGCCGGGGGTCTTTTCCAGACTGGCTACACCTTC. Translation gives CAGGLFQTGYTF.